Below are 13 T cell receptor beta chains sequenced from a single sample in a study of cytomegalovirus exposure and HLA in healthy donors. Primers: 60 Vbeta forward and 13 Jbeta reverse. Sequenced by immunoSEQ multiplex PCR; TCRdb stores in-frame clones only, minus some. Of about 200,000 clones detected, over 65% appear once; the ten largest clones hold around 1.9%. Input material: PBMCs. These receptor sequences come from a young woman in good health and CMV-seronegative.

The genes are TRBV27 and TRBJ2-1; D gene unclear. This CDR3 comprises 13 residues. The germline V and J ends were trimmed by 3 bases and 4 bases, with 7 bases remaining between them. In germline, CDR1 is MNHEY, CDR2 SMNVEV (reference sequence). The CDR3 is CASSFRVYNEQFF. The CDR3 DNA follows: TGTGCCAGCAGTTTTCGAGTTTACAATGAGCAGTTCTTC.

The chain links TRBV7-9 to TRBJ2-2; TRBD1 agrees at 7 bases. Trimming at V came to 4 bases and at J to 8 bases, leaving 10 bases not matched to a gene. Per germline, CDR1 SEHNR and CDR2 FQNEAQ (reference sequence). The CDR3 loop spans 15 amino acids. In DNA, the CDR3 is TGTGCCAGCAGCTCGCTGACAGGGCTACTAGGGGAGCTGTTTTTT. Translating gives CASSSLTGLLGELFF.

This clone was found once. This chain uses TRBV27 with TRBJ2-5, with D possibly being TRBD1 (5 bases). Germline values: CDR1 MNHEY, CDR2 SMNVEV (reference sequence). The CDR3 is 13 residues long. The V end was cut by 11 bases, the J end by 2 bases, with 15 bases between. CDR3 coding DNA: TGTGCCGGGATACAGGCGGTTCAAGAGACCCAGTACTTC. It is translated as CAGIQAVQETQYF.

This clone was seen only a few times. V gene TRBV2 combines with J gene TRBJ1-5; tentative D call: TRBD1 (5 bases). V shed 3 bases and J shed 3 bases, with 15 bases lying between them. The CDR3 spans 16 residues. CDR1 SNHLY and CDR2 FYNNEI come from the germline V gene. The CDR3 DNA reads TGTGCCAGCAGTGAGACGGGCCAGGACAACAATCAGCCCCAGCATTTT. Translated: CASSETGQDNNQPQHF.

This rearrangement joins TRBV2 to TRBJ1-2; TRBD1 might be the D (6 bases). The CDR3 has 16 residues. Germline V gene sequence: CDR1 SNHLY, CDR2 FYNNEI. Trimming removed 1 base at V and 5 bases at J, with 17 bases between. The CDR3 reads CASSEGLTGLGYGYTF. The CDR3 nucleotides read TGTGCCAGCAGTGAAGGGCTAACAGGGTTGGGGTATGGCTACACCTTC.

The chain recombines TRBV6-6 with TRBJ2-3, with TRBD1 matching 8 bases. The V gene's germline CDR1 is MNHNY and CDR2 SVGAGI (reference sequence). The CDR3 has 14 amino acids. V dropped 2 bases and J dropped 6; count of bases not matched to a gene: 4. The CDR3 here is CASSYDRGSDTQYF. The CDR3 DNA sequence: TGTGCCAGCAGTTACGACAGGGGATCGGATACGCAGTATTTT.

The chain combines TRBV13 with TRBJ2-1, with 13 bases lining up with TRBD2. CDR1 and CDR2 (germline): PRHDT, FYEKMQ (reference sequence). Trimming took 5 bases from V and 12 from J; bases not matched to a gene: 13. The CDR3 loop spans 16 amino acids. The CDR3: CASSPRGLAGIMRQFF. The CDR3 nucleotides are TGTGCCAGCAGCCCGAGGGGACTAGCGGGAATAATGAGGCAGTTCTTC.

The chain is built from TRBV27 and TRBJ2-7, with 10 bases aligning to TRBD1. The germline gives CDR1 MNHEY, CDR2 SMNVEV (reference sequence). Germline trimming cut 4 bases from V and 2 bases from J; bases unmatched to any gene: 2. The CDR3 spans 14 residues. CDR3 protein: CASSWGQGTYEQYF. For the CDR3, the DNA is TGTGCCAGCAGTTGGGGACAGGGGACCTACGAGCAGTACTTC.

This chain joins TRBV25-1 and TRBJ2-3, with 9 bases matching TRBD2. With 3 bases clipped from V and 4 bases from J, the junction kept 8 bases outside the gene matches. From germline, CDR1 is MGHDK and CDR2 SYGVNS. This CDR3 has 16 residues. This CDR3 reads CASSESIGLASDTQYF. The CDR3 coding sequence is TGTGCCAGCAGTGAGTCTATCGGACTAGCGTCAGATACGCAGTATTTT.

This clone has a single count. The chain links TRBV7-2 to TRBJ2-3; the match to TRBD2 covers 9 bases. The CDR3 is 17 amino acids. Looked up from germline, CDR1 is SGHTA and CDR2 is FQGNSA. The ends lost 5 bases at V and 5 bases at J; junction bases unmatched: 14. The CDR3 region has the DNA TGTGCCAGCAGCCGAGAGAGACTAGCGGCCCAACGAGATACGCAGTATTTT. It encodes CASSRERLAAQRDTQYF.

V usage is TRBV4-1 and J usage is TRBJ2-1; a possible D gene is TRBD1 (5 bases). V was shortened by 0 bases and J by 5 bases, with 17 bases between the two germline ends. The CDR3 consists of 17 residues. Germline CDR1 and CDR2: MGHRA and YSYEKL. The CDR3 spells CASSQDLSQGRDNEQFF. The DNA of the CDR3 is TGCGCCAGCAGCCAAGATTTATCGCAGGGAAGAGACAATGAGCAGTTCTTC.

The chain couples TRBV19 to TRBJ2-7; 7 positions match TRBD1. The CDR3 is made up of 13 amino acids. V lost 4 bases to trimming and J lost 2 bases; unmatched junction nucleotides: 2. Germline CDR1 and CDR2: LNHDA and SQIVND (reference sequence). CDR3 sequence: CASSRGQTYEQYF. CDR3 nucleotide sequence: TGTGCCAGTAGTAGGGGACAGACCTACGAGCAGTACTTC.

The chain is built from TRBV30 and TRBJ2-3; TRBD2 matches 8 bases. The V segment lost 7 bases and the J segment 0 bases; nucleotides outside the gene matches: 0. Germline values: CDR1 GTSNPN, CDR2 SVGIG (reference sequence). The CDR3 extends over 12 amino acids. CDR3 DNA sequence: TGTGCCTCTAGCGGGAGCACAGATACGCAGTATTTT. Protein product: CASSGSTDTQYF.